The sequence of this T cell receptor (beta chain) was determined in a study of regulatory T cells in long-lasting Graves disease. Noted time point: newly diagnosed GD, antithyroid drugs for less than 3 months. PBMC RNA served as the TCR library source. CDR3 regions were amplified by Arm-PCR using iRepertoire HTBI primers to build TCR beta libraries. TCRdb re-derived calls from the multiplex PCR reads in MiXCR, one entry per CDR3 protein. Found here are about 420,000 distinct CDR3 sequences, about 17% of them singletons; the top ten hold about a quarter. Unmatched junction bases numbered 8, after V lost 7 bases and J lost 4 bases. Germline CDR1 and CDR2: SGHVS and FQNEAQ. This CDR3 spans 15 amino acids. These data were also reused for a study on T cells in Graves' hyperthyroidism and ophthalmopathy.

The sample here was peripheral blood mononuclear cells (PBMCs), taken at new diagnosis, from a patient treated with antithyroid drugs. J is TRBJ2-3 and V is TRBV7-8, with TRBD2 identical over 10 bases. The TCR was taken from a woman under 30 with Graves disease. For the CDR3, the DNA is TGTGCCAGCAACCCGCTAGCGGGAGTGGCAGATACGCAGTATTTT. It translates to CASNPLAGVADTQYF.